The T cell receptor (beta chain) under discussion was sequenced for a study of shared clonotypes between healthy human individuals. The CDR3 has 15 amino acids. CDR1 and CDR2 from the germline V gene are SGHNT and YYREEE (reference sequence). The ends were cut back, 0 bases at V and 5 bases at J, with 13 bases in the middle. For this clone: Its antigen is not identified.

Study-wide findings and caveats: The study generally estimated greater richness for naive than memory subsets. Exclusively blood specimens were collected; tissue repertoires likely differ. Between a handful of donors, naive CD4 clonotypes were shared at a level of approximately 5%. Sorted-subset sequencing, rarefaction showed, was incomplete despite large depth.

Sequenced by immunoSEQ multiplex PCR; TCRdb stores in-frame clones only, minus some. The table includes about 2.3 million clones, approximately 95% detected once. Source material: naive CD4+ T cells from PBMCs. Subset specified: CD45RA+ positively selected. The sequence came from a man between 18 and 29 years old in good health. Some clones in this sample may be carry-over from other donors' samples. V gene TRBV5-4 combines with J gene TRBJ2-3; D is uncertain. The CDR3 bases are TGTGCCAGCAGCTTGGAGTATTCGATGGGAGATACGCAGTATTTT. Translated: CASSLEYSMGDTQYF.